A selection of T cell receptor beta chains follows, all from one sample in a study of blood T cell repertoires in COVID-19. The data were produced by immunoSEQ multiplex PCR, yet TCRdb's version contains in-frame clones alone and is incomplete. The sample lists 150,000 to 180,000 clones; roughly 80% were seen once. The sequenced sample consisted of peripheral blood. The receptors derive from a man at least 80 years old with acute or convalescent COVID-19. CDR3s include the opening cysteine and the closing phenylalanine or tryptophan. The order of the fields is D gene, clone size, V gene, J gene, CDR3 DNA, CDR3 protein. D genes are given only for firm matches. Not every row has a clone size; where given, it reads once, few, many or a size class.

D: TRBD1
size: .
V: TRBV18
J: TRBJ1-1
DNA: TGTGCCAGCTCCCCGGACAGGCTGAACACTGAAGCTTTCTTT
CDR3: CASSPDRLNTEAFF

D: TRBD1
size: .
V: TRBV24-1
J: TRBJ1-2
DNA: TGTGCCACCAGTGATCCGGGACAGGGGGCTGATGGCTACACCTTC
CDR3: CATSDPGQGADGYTF

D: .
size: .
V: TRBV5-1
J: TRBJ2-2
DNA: TGCGCCAGCAGCTTGGCGAGGCTGGACACCGGGGAGCTGTTTTTT
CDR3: CASSLARLDTGELFF

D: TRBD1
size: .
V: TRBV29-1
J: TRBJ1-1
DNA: TGCAGCGTTGGGACAGGGGTAGGGTCTGAAGCTTTCTTT
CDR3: CSVGTGVGSEAFF

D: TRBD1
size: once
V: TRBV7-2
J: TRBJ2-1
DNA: TGTGCCAGCAGCCATCGGGACAGCTACAATGAGCAGTTCTTC
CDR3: CASSHRDSYNEQFF

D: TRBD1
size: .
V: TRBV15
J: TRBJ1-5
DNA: TGTGCCACCAGCAGAGGACAGGGGAGGCTGGGCCAGCATTTT
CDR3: CATSRGQGRLGQHF

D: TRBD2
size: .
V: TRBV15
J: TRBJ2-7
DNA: TGTGCCACCAGCACTAGCGGGTCACGATACGAGCAGTACTTC
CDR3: CATSTSGSRYEQYF

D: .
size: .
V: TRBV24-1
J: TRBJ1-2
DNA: TGTGCCACCAGTGCCACAGACGACTATGGCTACACCTTC
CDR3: CATSATDDYGYTF

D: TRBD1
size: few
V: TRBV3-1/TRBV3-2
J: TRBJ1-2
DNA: TGTGCCAGCAGCCTGCCAGGGGGCTCTGGCTACACCTTC
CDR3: CASSLPGGSGYTF

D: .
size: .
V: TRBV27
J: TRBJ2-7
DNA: TGTGCCAGCAGTTTCACCGGGAGAGCCTACGAGCAGTACTTC
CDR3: CASSFTGRAYEQYF

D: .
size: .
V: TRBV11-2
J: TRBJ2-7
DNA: TGTGCCAGCAGCTTTCCCGGGGGCGAGCAGTACTTC
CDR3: CASSFPGGEQYF

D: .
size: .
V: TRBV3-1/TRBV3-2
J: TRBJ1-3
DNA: TGTGCCAGCAGCCAAGACGTCCCGACGGGATCTGGAAACACCATATATTTT
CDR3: CASSQDVPTGSGNTIYF

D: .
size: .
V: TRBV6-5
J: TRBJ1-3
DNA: TGTGCCAGCAGCCTGACACCGAGCTCTGGAAACACCATATATTTT
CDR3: CASSLTPSSGNTIYF

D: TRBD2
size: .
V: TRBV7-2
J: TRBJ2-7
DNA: TGTGCCAGCAGCTTGGGGCGGGGGGACAACTACGAGCAGTACTTC
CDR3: CASSLGRGDNYEQYF

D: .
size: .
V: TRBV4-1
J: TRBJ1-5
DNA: TGCGCCAGCAGCCGAGAAGCAGGGTGGGGACAGCCCCAGCATTTT
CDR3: CASSREAGWGQPQHF

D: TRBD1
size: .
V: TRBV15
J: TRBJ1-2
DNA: TGTGCCACCAGCAAGGGACAGGGGACGTATGGCTACACCTTC
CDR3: CATSKGQGTYGYTF

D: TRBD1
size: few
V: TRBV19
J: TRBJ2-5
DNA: TGTGCCAGTAGTATAGGGACAGGGAAAGAGACCCAGTACTTC
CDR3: CASSIGTGKETQYF

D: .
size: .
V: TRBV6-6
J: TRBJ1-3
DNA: TGTGCCAGCATGACCAGGGTCTCTGGAAACACCATATATTTT
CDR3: CASMTRVSGNTIYF

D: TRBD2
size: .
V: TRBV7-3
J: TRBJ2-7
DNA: TGTGCCAGCAGCCTTAGCGGGCCAAGCTCCTACGAGCAGTACTTC
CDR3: CASSLSGPSSYEQYF

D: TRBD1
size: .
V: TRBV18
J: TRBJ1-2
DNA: TGTGCCAGCTCTCTTCTTCCGGGACAGGGGGCTGCAAACTATGGCTACACCTTC
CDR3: CASSLLPGQGAANYGYTF

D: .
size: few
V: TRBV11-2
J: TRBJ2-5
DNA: TGTGCCAGCAGCTTAGATCTTAACAGAGAGACCCAGTACTTC
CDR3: CASSLDLNRETQYF

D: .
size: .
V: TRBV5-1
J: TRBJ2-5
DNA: TGCGCCAGCAGCTTGGAATCGGGGGGCGCCCCCCGAGAGACCCAGTACTTC
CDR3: CASSLESGGAPRETQYF

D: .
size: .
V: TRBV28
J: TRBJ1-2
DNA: TGTGCCAGCAGCCGGGGGGGGCAGAGAAACTATGGCTACACCTTC
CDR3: CASSRGGQRNYGYTF

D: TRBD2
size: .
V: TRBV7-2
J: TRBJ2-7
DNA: TGTGCCAGCAGCCCACTAGCGGGGGGGTCGTACGAGCAGTACTTC
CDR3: CASSPLAGGSYEQYF

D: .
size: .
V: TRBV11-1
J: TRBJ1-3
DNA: TGTGCCAGCAGCTTAGGGGCTTCTGGAAACACCATATATTTT
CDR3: CASSLGASGNTIYF

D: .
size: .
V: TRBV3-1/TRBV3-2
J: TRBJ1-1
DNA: TGTGCCAGCAGCGCCAGTTTCCCGAACACTGAAGCTTTCTTT
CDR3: CASSASFPNTEAFF

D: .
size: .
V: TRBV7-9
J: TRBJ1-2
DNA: TGTGCCAGCAGCTTGTCAGGGGACCTTTCGGGCTACACCTTC
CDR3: CASSLSGDLSGYTF

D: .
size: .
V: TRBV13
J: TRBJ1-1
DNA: TGTGCCAGCAGCACCCGGGACGGGGGGAACACTGAAGCTTTCTTT
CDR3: CASSTRDGGNTEAFF

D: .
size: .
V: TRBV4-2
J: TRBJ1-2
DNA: TGTGCCAGCAGCCAAGACGACAGCAACTATGGCTACACCTTC
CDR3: CASSQDDSNYGYTF

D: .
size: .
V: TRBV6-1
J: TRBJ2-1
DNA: TGTGCCAGCAGTGATCCGGGGGGCCGGAGCTCCTACAATGAGCAGTTCTTC
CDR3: CASSDPGGRSSYNEQFF

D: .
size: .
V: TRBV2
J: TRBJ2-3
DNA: TGTGCCAGCAGTGAACTGCGGACAGATACGCAGTATTTT
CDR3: CASSELRTDTQYF